The clone carrying this T cell receptor (beta chain) was counted a single time. The sample is drawn from a study of blood T cell repertoires in COVID-19. Study at large: PBMCs, B-cell-depleted T cells, or T cells provided the cDNA or gDNA that made up the material.

Produced via immunoSEQ multiplex PCR; TCRdb's table is partial and in-frame only. The sample lists about 220,000 clones; approximately 90% were seen once. The junction had 6 bases not matched to a gene; V was cut back by 6 bases and J by 5 bases. The CDR3 covers 13 residues. Germline V gene lookup returns CDR1 LNHDA and CDR2 SQIVND (reference sequence). This receptor was taken from a woman aged 25 to 39 who had recovered from COVID-19. The sample taken for sequencing was PBMCs or T cells enriched from blood (not recorded which). The chain joins TRBV19 to TRBJ1-1, with 7 positions matching TRBD1. CDR3 DNA sequence: TGTGCCAGTAGGAACAGGGGTGGGACTGAAGCTTTCTTT. Its protein product is CASRNRGGTEAFF.